What follows is one T cell receptor (beta chain) and its context. Libraries were prepared by immunoSEQ multiplex PCR; TCRdb keeps only in-frame clonotypes and omits some of them. This sample yields around 79,000 clones, of which over 60% are seen a single time; roughly 21% belongs to the top ten. This sample was taken from a study of T cells in localized non-small cell lung cancer. This CDR3 is 16 amino acids long. Trimming removed 0 bases at V and 4 bases at J, with 14 bases between. Germline V gene lookup returns CDR1 MRHNA and CDR2 SNTAGT. V usage is TRBV6-4 and J usage is TRBJ2-3; no clear D. The source material was PBMCs, sampled before any cancer treatment. The receptor's source is a man aged 40-75 years with stage II squamous cell lung carcinoma. The CDR3 coding sequence is TGTGCCAGCAGTGACTCAGGATCCGTAAGGGCAGATACGCAGTATTTT. Amino acids: CASSDSGSVRADTQYF.